This is a list of T cell receptor beta chains from one sample in a study of T-cell memory formation after mild COVID-19. TCRdb ran MiXCR on the 5' RACE reads and lists one entry per CDR3 protein. The sample includes 170,000 or so distinct CDR3 sequences, around 30% of them seen just once. Sequenced input: PBMCs or a T cell subset sorted from them (not recorded which). The source is an adult woman who had mild COVID-19 (a few samples of this study predate the infection). Cell type and time point are not known. The CDR3 runs from the conserved cysteine through the conserved F or W. Fields, in order: V gene, CDR3 length, D gene, J gene, clone size, CDR3 protein, CDR3 DNA. D genes are given only for firm matches. Size is stated for part of the rows, as once, few or many counts, or as a class when the clone is expanded.

V: TRBV7-2
length: 15
D: TRBD2
J: TRBJ2-1
size: few
CDR3: CASSFQRLADNEQFF
DNA: TGTGCCAGCAGCTTCCAGAGACTAGCGGATAATGAGCAGTTCTTC

V: TRBV6-5
length: 15
D: .
J: TRBJ2-7
size: .
CDR3: CASSYAGSDYGEQYF
DNA: TGTGCCAGCAGTTACGCCGGGAGCGACTACGGCGAGCAGTACTTC

V: TRBV6-5
length: 12
D: .
J: TRBJ2-1
size: .
CDR3: CASSYRSGEQFF
DNA: TGTGCCAGCAGTTACCGTTCGGGGGAGCAGTTCTTC

V: TRBV7-6
length: 13
D: .
J: TRBJ1-6
size: .
CDR3: CASSLFGNSPLHF
DNA: TGTGCCAGCAGCTTATTCGGGAATTCACCCCTCCACTTT

V: TRBV4-2
length: 11
D: TRBD1
J: TRBJ2-7
size: many
CDR3: CASSSGGEQYF
DNA: TGTGCCAGCAGCTCAGGGGGCGAGCAGTACTTC

V: TRBV4-1
length: 20
D: TRBD2
J: TRBJ2-2
size: few
CDR3: CASSQDLGLAGGRNTGELFF
DNA: TGCGCCAGCAGCCAAGATTTAGGACTAGCGGGGGGGCGGAACACCGGGGAGCTGTTTTTT

V: TRBV7-9
length: 16
D: .
J: TRBJ2-1
size: .
CDR3: CASSSPRGESGNEQFF
DNA: TGTGCCAGCAGCTCCCCGAGGGGGGAGTCAGGCAATGAGCAGTTCTTC

V: TRBV29-1
length: 16
D: TRBD2
J: TRBJ2-3
size: .
CDR3: CSIVGSGSASTDTQYF
DNA: TGCAGCATCGTAGGTAGCGGGAGTGCTAGCACAGATACGCAGTATTTT

V: TRBV19
length: 13
D: .
J: TRBJ1-1
size: .
CDR3: CASSIDLNTEAFF
DNA: TGTGCCAGTAGTATAGACTTGAACACTGAAGCTTTCTTT

V: TRBV27
length: 16
D: .
J: TRBJ2-4
size: few
CDR3: CASSRAGSGSKNIQYF
DNA: TGTGCCAGCAGTAGAGCAGGCTCAGGGTCCAAAAACATTCAGTACTTC

V: TRBV19
length: 14
D: .
J: TRBJ2-1
size: many
CDR3: CASSIGGDYNEQFF
DNA: TGTGCCAGTAGTATTGGGGGAGATTACAATGAGCAGTTCTTC

V: TRBV27
length: 15
D: TRBD2
J: TRBJ2-7
size: few
CDR3: CASGYGSGTTYEQYF
DNA: TGTGCCAGCGGATACGGAAGCGGGACCACCTACGAGCAGTACTTC

V: TRBV5-1
length: 14
D: .
J: TRBJ1-1
size: few
CDR3: CASSLEGWETEAFF
DNA: TGCGCCAGCAGCTTGGAGGGTTGGGAAACTGAAGCTTTCTTT

V: TRBV20-1
length: 14
D: .
J: TRBJ1-6
size: .
CDR3: CSARLTNHNSPLHF
DNA: TGCAGTGCTAGGTTAACTAACCATAATTCACCCCTCCACTTT

V: TRBV4-2
length: 13
D: .
J: TRBJ1-1
size: .
CDR3: CASSQAGDTEAFF
DNA: TGTGCCAGCAGCCAAGCCGGTGACACTGAAGCTTTCTTT

V: TRBV7-9
length: 13
D: .
J: TRBJ2-1
size: .
CDR3: CASSLVGDNEQFF
DNA: TGTGCCAGCAGCTTAGTGGGAGACAATGAGCAGTTCTTC

V: TRBV7-2
length: 14
D: .
J: TRBJ2-1
size: .
CDR3: CASSLALTANEQFF
DNA: TGTGCCAGCAGCTTAGCGCTGACTGCGAATGAGCAGTTCTTC

V: TRBV6-1
length: 14
D: .
J: TRBJ1-2
size: few
CDR3: CASMVQEGYYGYTF
DNA: TGTGCCAGCATGGTCCAAGAGGGTTATTACGGCTACACCTTC

V: TRBV9
length: 14
D: .
J: TRBJ2-2
size: .
CDR3: CASSVVQNTGELFF
DNA: TGTGCCAGCAGCGTAGTTCAGAACACCGGGGAGCTGTTTTTT

V: TRBV2
length: 14
D: .
J: TRBJ1-2
size: few
CDR3: CASRGRQSNYGYTF
DNA: TGTGCCAGCAGGGGGAGGCAGTCTAACTATGGCTACACCTTC

V: TRBV7-6
length: 14
D: TRBD2
J: TRBJ2-7
size: .
CDR3: CASSLGAGADEQYF
DNA: TGTGCCAGCAGCTTAGGGGCGGGAGCTGACGAGCAGTACTTC

V: TRBV7-6
length: 11
D: .
J: TRBJ2-1
size: .
CDR3: CASSTGKGQFF
DNA: TGTGCCAGCAGTACCGGGAAAGGGCAGTTCTTC

V: TRBV10-3
length: 13
D: .
J: TRBJ1-2
size: .
CDR3: CAISEKNGNGYTF
DNA: TGTGCCATCAGTGAAAAGAATGGGAATGGCTACACCTTC

V: TRBV5-1
length: 16
D: TRBD2
J: TRBJ2-1
size: .
CDR3: CASSLVASGMYNEQFF
DNA: TGCGCCAGCAGCTTGGTAGCTAGCGGGATGTACAATGAGCAGTTCTTC

V: TRBV3-2
length: 15
D: .
J: TRBJ1-5
size: few
CDR3: CASSQVVRGNQPQHF
DNA: TGTGCCAGCAGCCAAGTTGTAAGGGGTAATCAGCCCCAGCATTTT

V: TRBV5-1
length: 15
D: TRBD2
J: TRBJ2-1
size: .
CDR3: CASSLETSGTNEQFF
DNA: TGCGCCAGCAGCTTGGAGACTAGCGGGACTAATGAGCAGTTCTTC

V: TRBV7-9
length: 15
D: .
J: TRBJ2-4
size: few
CDR3: CASSLVRGSDNIQYF
DNA: TGTGCCAGCAGCTTAGTACGGGGGTCGGATAACATTCAGTACTTC

V: TRBV4-1
length: 15
D: .
J: TRBJ1-1
size: .
CDR3: CASSQPGQGNTEAFF
DNA: TGCGCCAGCAGCCAACCCGGGCAGGGTAACACTGAAGCTTTCTTT